A single sample is the source of the 19 T cell receptor beta chains below, sequenced in a study of blood T cell repertoires in COVID-19 (dated by TCRdb to 2018 to 2021). Receptor amplification or capture employed the immunoSEQ multiplex PCR assay. This immuneACCESS table, as held by TCRdb, lists in-frame sequences with V and J called but not all clones. Of the missing ones, under half trace to an unresolved V gene in checked studies; the others have no known cause. Here the sample has under 170,000 clones; approximately 83% occur a single time. Around 3.5% of the sample is held by the ten biggest clonotypes. Sequenced sample: peripheral blood. Receptors were obtained from a man in his sixties or seventies with acute or convalescent COVID-19.

This clone was recorded a few times. This chain joins TRBV2 and TRBJ1-1; TRBD1 matches at 9 bases. This CDR3 is built from 15 residues. Germline CDR1 SNHLY, CDR2 FYNNEI. V shed 10 bases, J shed 10 bases, and the junction held 19 bases outside the gene matches. CDR3 DNA sequence: TGTGCCACCACAGTTGGACCGGCCGGGACAGGGCTAGCTTTCTTT. It codes for CATTVGPAGTGLAFF.

The chain carries TRBV3-1 (or the pseudogene TRBV3-2) and TRBJ2-7, with 8 nucleotides matching TRBD2. This CDR3 has 14 amino acids. V shed 5 bases, J shed 4 bases, and the junction held 7 bases outside the gene matches. The germline V gene encodes CDR1 LGHDT and CDR2 YNNKEL (reference sequence). This CDR3 is CASSSSGRFYEQYF. The CDR3 region has the DNA TGTGCCAGCAGCTCCAGCGGGAGATTTTACGAGCAGTACTTC.

The chain recombines TRBV21-1 with TRBJ2-7; the listed D gene, TRBD1, was not tested against the DNA. TRBV21-1 is a known pseudogene. CDR3 length: 15 residues. The CDR3 DNA sequence: TGTGCCAGCAGCCTCGAGGGGACAGACTCCTACGAGCAGTACTTC. This encodes CASSLEGTDSYEQYF.

This clone was counted at least ten times. J is TRBJ2-2 and V is TRBV7-9; 8 bases line up with TRBD1. The CDR3 runs 12 residues. CDR1 and CDR2 from the germline V gene are SEHNR and FQNEAQ (reference sequence). As DNA, the CDR3 is TGTGTGACAGGGGATTATAGCGGGGAGCTGTTTTTT. Its translation is CVTGDYSGELFF.

This rearrangement joins TRBV10-3 to TRBJ2-3, with TRBD2 matching over 11 bases. With V trimmed by 0 bases and J by 6 bases, 5 bases remained unmatched. The CDR3 is made up of 16 amino acids. CDR1 ENHRY and CDR2 SYGVKD come from the germline V gene. The CDR3 is CAISESSRTSGDTQYF. The CDR3 DNA sequence: TGTGCCATCAGTGAGTCGAGTAGGACTAGCGGGGATACGCAGTATTTT.

This chain uses TRBV3-1 (or the pseudogene TRBV3-2) with TRBJ2-5, with 7 bases matching TRBD1. The ends lost 0 bases at V and 5 bases at J; junction bases unmatched: 6. This CDR3 is 15 amino acids long. Germline V lookup: CDR1 LGHDT, CDR2 YNNKEL (reference sequence). This CDR3 reads CASSQDRGLGETQYF. Here the CDR3 DNA reads TGTGCCAGCAGCCAAGATAGGGGGCTCGGGGAGACCCAGTACTTC.

A remark on this clone: The germline gene is not matched at one end of the junction; a read error may be the cause. The V gene is TRBV18, the J gene TRBJ1-2; 10 nucleotides line up with TRBD1. Per germline, CDR1 KGHSH and CDR2 LQKENI. The CDR3 is 13 amino acids. The CDR3 sequence is CASSLQGDRGVLF. The CDR3 DNA is TGTGCCAGCTCTCTTCAAGGGGACAGGGGTGTGCTCTTC.

Comment on this clone: The sample holds other DNA sequences that translate to the same CDR3. The chain joins TRBV7-2 to TRBJ1-3, with D unresolved. The CDR3 has 15 residues. Germline lookup yields CDR1 SGHTA and CDR2 FQGNSA. Trimming took off 1 base at V and 0 bases at J, with 7 bases between the two ends. CDR3 in amino acids: CASSLVPDSGNTIYF. DNA for the CDR3: TGTGCCAGCAGCTTAGTACCAGACTCTGGAAACACCATATATTTT.

This chain joins TRBV2 and TRBJ2-1; 10 bases are shared with TRBD2. Trimming at V came to 6 bases and at J to 15 bases, leaving 11 bases not matched to a gene. This CDR3 is 13 amino acids long. Germline V CDR1 and CDR2: SNHLY, FYNNEI. In nucleotides, the CDR3 is TGTGCCAGCAGAGTCGTACTAGCGGGAAGTCTGTTCTTC. Protein: CASRVVLAGSLFF.

The rearrangement links TRBV19 to TRBJ2-2, with D maybe TRBD1 (6 bases). Trimming removed 4 bases from V and 8 bases from J, with 11 bases in between. The CDR3 runs 13 residues. CDR1 and CDR2 (germline): LNHDA, SQIVND (reference sequence). The CDR3 spells CASSTGQSGELFF. CDR3 DNA: TGTGCCAGTAGTACAGGACAGTCAGGGGAGCTGTTTTTT.

In its sample, this clone was seen once. The chain links TRBV5-4 to TRBJ2-1; 8 bases fit TRBD1. This CDR3 is 13 amino acids long. V gave up 9 bases and J gave up 7 bases; unmatched junction bases: 9. Germline CDR1 reads SGHNT; CDR2 reads YYREEE (reference sequence). In DNA form, the CDR3 reads TGTGCCACCCGGACAGGGCAAATAAATGAGCAGTTCTTC. Protein: CATRTGQINEQFF.

The V and J genes are TRBV21-1 and TRBJ2-3; TRBD2, as called in the table, went unchecked against the DNA. TRBV21-1 is assigned pseudogene status. The CDR3 loop spans 19 amino acids. The CDR3 is CASSKVCLVIAGVSDTQYF. The CDR3 DNA is TGTGCCAGCAGCAAAGTTTGCCTTGTGATAGCGGGAGTTTCAGATACGCAGTATTTT.

The rearrangement uses TRBV11-2 and TRBJ2-1; D is undetermined. Germline V gives CDR1 SGHAT, CDR2 FQNNGV. The V gene lost 5 bases and the J gene lost 9 bases, with 14 bases spanning the gap. The CDR3 loop spans 13 amino acids. Here the CDR3 DNA reads TGTGCCAGCAGCACAGACCTCATCGGTGAGCAGTTCTTC. It is translated as CASSTDLIGEQFF.

This chain connects TRBV7-2 to TRBJ2-4; D ambiguous. The CDR3 contains 11 residues. Germline V lookup: CDR1 SGHTA, CDR2 FQGNSA. V lost 2 bases to trimming and J lost 12 bases, with 8 bases between them. CDR3 in amino acids: CASSLMGHQYF. For the CDR3, the DNA is TGTGCCAGCAGCTTAATGGGCCATCAGTACTTC.

The chain combines TRBV19 with TRBJ1-4, with D possibly matching TRBD1 (5 bases). V lost 8 bases to trimming and J lost 2 bases, with 9 bases between them. The germline CDR1 and CDR2 sequences are LNHDA and SQIVND (reference sequence). CDR3 length equals 13 residues. The CDR3 DNA is TGTGCCAGTTCCAAGGGGACTAATGAAAAACTGTTTTTT. Protein: CASSKGTNEKLFF.

This chain connects TRBV6-6 to TRBJ2-2; TRBD1 matches at 9 bases. In germline, CDR1 is MNHNY, CDR2 SVGAGI (reference sequence). J lost 5 bases, V lost 6 bases, and 16 bases had no gene match. The CDR3 length is 18 residues. The CDR3 coding sequence is TGTGCCAGCAGACGATCCGGGACAGGGCCCCCGATAACCGGGGAGCTGTTTTTT. The encoded protein is CASRRSGTGPPITGELFF.

With regard to this clone: Additional DNA sequences in this sample encode the identical CDR3. This sequence joins TRBV30 and TRBJ2-7; no reliable D call. The V gene's germline CDR1 is GTSNPN and CDR2 SVGIG (reference sequence). The CDR3 spans 11 residues. The V and J ends lost 0 bases and 3 bases respectively, with 3 bases between them. The chain's CDR3 is CAWSVRYEQYF. The CDR3 DNA reads TGTGCCTGGAGTGTGCGCTACGAGCAGTACTTC.

This chain joins TRBV5-1 and TRBJ2-3; tentatively, D is TRBD1 (6 bases). The length of the CDR3 is 16 residues. V was shortened by 0 bases and J by 1 base, with 12 bases between the two germline ends. Per germline, CDR1 SGHRS and CDR2 YFSETQ. CDR3 loop: CASSLGGGAGTDTQYF. CDR3 coding DNA: TGCGCCAGCAGCTTGGGTGGGGGCGCCGGCACAGATACGCAGTATTTT.

The chain uses TRBV10-2 and TRBJ1-2; D not resolved. CDR1 is WSHSY and CDR2 is SAAADI in the germline V gene. This CDR3 has 12 residues. V gave up 3 bases and J gave up 4 bases, with 6 bases separating them. The CDR3 protein is CASSDQAYGYTF. CDR3 sequence (DNA): TGCGCCAGCAGTGACCAGGCCTATGGCTACACCTTC.